The present T cell receptor beta chain was sequenced within a study of post-analysis software for immune sequencing data. Germline-derived CDR1 and CDR2 are DFQATT and SNEGSKA (reference sequence). This CDR3 is built from 14 residues. V dropped 7 bases and J dropped 2; count of bases not matched to a gene: 5. This clonotype was observed once. Its antigen is unknown. Every TCR beta cDNA library bore unique molecular identifiers. The yield from roughly 1 to 10 million T cells was about 500,000 cDNA molecules in total. TCRdb reprocessed the PCR reads via MiXCR and lists one record per CDR3 protein. This sample has about 540,000 distinct CDR3 sequences, with around a third found just once. Notes on the study in general: In patients, about five TRBV segments were more frequent than in controls, with TRBV5-6, TRBV5-1 and TRBV20-1 among them.

The chain combines TRBV20-1 with TRBJ2-3; TRBD2 agrees at 11 bases. This TCR derives from a girl aged 2-17 years with multiple sclerosis. The sample was blood. CDR3 residues: CSVSTSGVTDTQYF. DNA of the CDR3: TGCAGTGTGTCGACTAGCGGGGTCACAGATACGCAGTATTTT.